The TCR beta chain described here comes from a study of shared clonotypes between healthy human individuals. Overall study: The people who gave samples were a couple of women and a few men aged 18 to 49.

The length of the CDR3 is 16 residues. The germline V gene has CDR1 SGHRS and CDR2 YFSETQ. J gave up 2 bases and V 4 bases, and 11 bases lay outside the gene matches. All donors qualified as healthy HIV-negative adults and had experienced no recent acute infections or vaccinations. This clone was counted once. Sequenced by immunoSEQ multiplex PCR; TCRdb stores in-frame clones only, minus some. The sample yields about 2.4 million clones, 93% seen once. The source of this sequence is a man aged 18-30 years in good health. Some clones in this sample may be carry-over from other donors' samples. The chain carries TRBV5-1 and TRBJ2-5; 7 bases are a match to TRBD2. The sequenced material came from naive CD4+ T cells from PBMCs. Documented subset: CD45RA+ positively selected. DNA of the CDR3: TGCGCCAGCAGCCCCGGGGTAGCGGGTATACAAGAGACCCAGTACTTC. Encoded protein: CASSPGVAGIQETQYF.